These 7 T cell receptor beta chains originate from one sample sequenced in a study of shared clonotypes between healthy human individuals. The method was immunoSEQ multiplex PCR; TCRdb's version includes in-frame clones alone and lacks a portion of them. Found here are about a million clones, around 74% of them singletons; the top ten hold approximately 1.5%. The material sequenced was memory CD4+ T cells sorted from blood. The subset denotes: CD45RA-negative fraction. Receptors originate from a man aged 18 to 35 in good health.

The chain carries TRBV7-9 and TRBJ2-3; D tentatively fits TRBD1 or TRBD2 (6 bases each). Trimming stripped 7 bases from V and 6 bases from J, with 14 bases between. Germline V gene sequence: CDR1 SEHNR, CDR2 FQNEAQ (reference sequence). The CDR3 contains 13 residues. CDR3 nucleotides: TGTGCCAGCATCTGGGGGGCTAAGGATACGCAGTATTTT. Its translation: CASIWGAKDTQYF.

The chain carries TRBV7-2 and TRBJ2-7; 7 nucleotides line up with TRBD2. V lost 1 base, J lost 7 bases, and 13 bases stayed unmatched. The CDR3 extends over 16 amino acids. Germline V gene sequence: CDR1 SGHTA, CDR2 FQGNSA. In DNA form, the CDR3 reads TGTGCCAGCAGCTTAGTGGGTAGCGGGTTGGCGGTTGAGCAGTACTTC. As protein: CASSLVGSGLAVEQYF.

J is TRBJ2-5 and V is TRBV30; 11 nucleotides agree with TRBD1. Judging by the DNA end, TRBJ2-7 fits better; the J call may be wrong. The length of the CDR3 is 14 residues. Germline CDR1 and CDR2: GTSNPN and SVGIG (reference sequence). CDR3: CAWSVGTGGYEQYF. DNA of the CDR3: TGTGCCTGGAGTGTAGGGACAGGGGGCTACGAGCAGTACTTC.

Here the CDR3 DNA reads TGCGCCAGCATGGGGACTAGCGGGAGGACCGGGGAGCTGTTTTTT. Translated: CASMGTSGRTGELFF. V is TRBV4-1 and J is TRBJ2-2; 15 bases agree with TRBD2. The CDR3 has 15 amino acids. CDR1 MGHRA and CDR2 YSYEKL come from the germline V gene. J was trimmed by 5 bases and V by 7 bases; bases with no gene match: 2.

J is TRBJ1-6 and V is TRBV5-3, with 10 bases matching TRBD1. TRBV5-3 is an ORF, and what it does is uncertain. V was clipped by 4 bases and J by 0 bases; unmatched bases: 4. The CDR3 has 17 amino acids. The CDR3 here is CARSGGQGLSYNSPLHF. The CDR3 DNA reads as TGTGCCAGAAGCGGGGGACAGGGGCTCTCCTATAATTCACCCCTCCACTTT.

The gene calls are TRBV29-1 and TRBJ2-3; a weak D match, TRBD2 (6 bases). Trimming left V 4 bases short and J 1 base short, with 15 bases between. Per the germline V gene, CDR1 is SQVTM and CDR2 is ANQGSEA. The CDR3 is 15 amino acids. The CDR3 sequence is CSVVGGFGGTDTQYF. The CDR3 DNA sequence: TGCAGCGTTGTGGGGGGATTTGGGGGCACAGATACGCAGTATTTT.

Comment on this clone: This sample includes further DNA sequences coding for the same CDR3. The CDR3 bases are TGTGCCATCAGTGAAACTAGCGGGACCACAGATACGCAGTATTTT. It encodes CAISETSGTTDTQYF. V and J are TRBV10-3 and TRBJ2-3; 10 positions agree with TRBD2. The CDR3 spans 15 residues. V shed 3 bases and J 2 bases; nucleotides not matched to a gene: 2. Germline V gives CDR1 ENHRY, CDR2 SYGVKD.